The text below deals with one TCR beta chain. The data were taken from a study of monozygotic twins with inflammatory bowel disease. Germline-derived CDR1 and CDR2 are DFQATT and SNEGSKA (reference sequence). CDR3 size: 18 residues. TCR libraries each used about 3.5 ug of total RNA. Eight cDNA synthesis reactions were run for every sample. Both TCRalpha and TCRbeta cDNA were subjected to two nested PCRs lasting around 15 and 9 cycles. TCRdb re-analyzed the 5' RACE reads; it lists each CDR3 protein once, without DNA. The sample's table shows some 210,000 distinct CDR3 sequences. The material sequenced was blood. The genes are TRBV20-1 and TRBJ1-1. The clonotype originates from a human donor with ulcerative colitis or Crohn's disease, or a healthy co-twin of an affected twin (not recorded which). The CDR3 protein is CSAFSGTSRAGLSTEAFF.